The 30 T cell receptor beta chains reported below all come from one sample, sequenced in a study of CD8+ T cells in alopecia areata. Extracted from the samples, RNA was reverse transcribed into cDNA to serve as the sequencing template. Profiled with immunoSEQ multiplex PCR; TCRdb holds only in-frame clones, not every one. The sample shows some 110,000 clones, none of them appearing just once. The sequencing sample was made of lesional skin. The receptor source for this set is a C3H/HeJ mouse with alopecia areata. The strain's MHC type: H2-k.

The sample holds a few counts of this clone. At residue 14, the DNA translation does not agree with TCRdb's protein; the protein displayed here is the one encoded by the DNA. All gene names here are mouse names. The observed sequence ends 3 residues before the CDR3 terminus, with the missing tail filled in from the germline J gene. J is TRBJ1-6 and V is TRBV13-3; 7 positions match TRBD1. TRBJ1-6 is filed as an ORF, its function uncertain. CDR1 and CDR2 (germline): NNHDY, SYVADS. The trim removed 4 bases at V and 0 bases at J, leaving 7 bases unmatched. CDR3 size: 17 residues. The CDR3 protein is CASSSQGFNSYNSPLYF. The DNA read from the CDR3 is TGTGCCAGCAGTTCACAGGGGTTCAATTCCTATAATTCGCCC.

As to this clone: Each gene name is a mouse one. The CDR3 end is not reached by the read, which stops 4 residues before it; the germline J gene fills it in. The chain carries TRBV13-3 and TRBJ2-5; 14 nucleotides match TRBD2. The CDR3 is 14 residues long. CDR1 NNHDY and CDR2 SYVADS come from the germline V gene. The CDR3 bases that were read are TGTGCCATCGGGACTGGGGGGGCGAGAGAC. Encoded protein: CAIGTGGARD. The full CDR3 is CAIGTGGARDTQYF.

In its sample, this clone was seen a few times. Mouse names are used for the genes. Sequencing ends 4 residues short of the CDR3 end; the germline J gene provides the rest. The chain links TRBV12-1 to TRBJ1-2; TRBD1 agrees at 7 bases. The ends lost 3 bases at V and 0 bases at J; junction bases unmatched: 3. CDR1 and CDR2 (germline): SGHSN, HYEKVE. The CDR3 has 14 amino acids. The CDR3 here is CASSLTGSNSDYTF. The DNA read from the CDR3 is TGTGCCAGCTCTTTGACAGGGTCAAACTCC.

This clone has only a few counts. Gene names follow the mouse nomenclature. This chain's CDR3 is CASSIILGSSYEQYF. The part of the CDR3 DNA that was read is TGTGCCAGCAGTATAATCCTGGGGAGCTCCTAT. The gene calls are TRBV19 and TRBJ2-7; possible D gene TRBD2, 6 bases. The read stops 4 residues short of the end of the CDR3; the missing end is completed from the germline J gene. The CDR3 extends over 15 amino acids. Trimming removed 1 base at V and 0 bases at J, with 11 bases between. The germline V gene has CDR1 FNHDT and CDR2 SITEND (reference sequence).

This clone was detected a few times. The genes are named according to mouse. The read terminates 4 residues before the CDR3 end, so the remaining end is supplied by the germline J gene. The rearrangement uses TRBV13-3 and TRBJ1-1; weak D call: TRBD1 (6 bases). The CDR3 runs 14 residues. V gave up 6 bases and J gave up 4 bases, with 16 bases separating them. Germline CDR1 is NNHDY and CDR2 is SYVADS. The CDR3 bases that were read are TGTGCCAGCACCTCTCTCCGGGACATCACA. Amino acid sequence: CASTSLRDIT. The complete CDR3 sequence is CASTSLRDITEVFF.

Comment on this clone: TCRdb's protein and the translated DNA diverge at residue 13; the protein reported here is the translation of the DNA. The genes and germline here are from mouse. The missing CDR3 end, 3 residues past where the read stops, is filled in from the germline J gene. The V gene is TRBV13-3, the J gene TRBJ1-3; tentative D call: TRBD1 (6 bases). Germline CDR1 reads NNHDY; CDR2 reads SYVADS. The CDR3 has 16 amino acids. Between the trimmed V and J ends, which lost 5 bases and 0 bases, there was a span of 15 bases. CDR3 DNA, as far as it was read: TGTGCCAGCAGAACCCGGGACACAAATTCTGGAAATACG. It translates to CASRTRDTNSGNT. From start to end, the CDR3 is CASRTRDTNSGNTLYF.

In its sample, this clone was seen a few times. The gene symbols are mouse symbols. The observed sequence ends 4 residues before the CDR3 terminus, with the missing tail filled in from the germline J gene. The rearrangement links TRBV14 to TRBJ2-7, with TRBD1 as a possible D gene (6 bases). CDR1 is SGHDT, CDR2 FRDEAV, per germline. The V end lost 4 bases, the J end lost 0 bases, and 14 bases lay between the germline ends. The CDR3 consists of 15 residues. CDR3 loop: CASSAPGQSSYEQYF. Partial CDR3 DNA: TGTGCCAGCAGTGCACCGGGACAAAGCTCCTAT.

Many counts were recorded for this clone. The genes are named according to mouse. The CDR3 extends 4 residues past the end of the read, so its final part is completed from the germline J gene. The gene calls are TRBV17 and TRBJ2-1, with TRBD1 matching over 9 bases. The CDR3 extends over 14 amino acids. V lost 5 bases, J lost 3 bases, and 2 bases stayed unmatched. CDR1 is MNHDT, CDR2 YYDKIL, per germline. The CDR3: CASSPGQGYAEQFF. The sequenced part of the CDR3 DNA is TGTGCTAGCAGTCCGGGACAGGGCTATGCT.

Turning to this clone: Gene names and germline refer to mouse. The DNA ends 4 residues before the CDR3 does, and the rest of the CDR3 is filled in from the germline J gene. This chain uses TRBV13-1 with TRBJ1-2; a weak D match, TRBD1 (6 bases). Trimming removed 0 bases from V and 3 bases from J, with 9 bases in between. CDR1 is NSHNY and CDR2 is SYGAGN in the germline V gene. The CDR3 consists of 14 residues. This chain's CDR3 is CASSDAGTHSDYTF. CDR3 DNA, as far as it was read: TGTGCCAGCAGTGATGCTGGGACACACTCC.

Details on this clone: Gene names refer to mouse genes. Read sequence stops 4 residues before the CDR3 end, and the germline J gene provides the missing end. This chain links TRBV1 with TRBJ2-5, with D tentatively TRBD1 (5 bases). Germline loops: CDR1 NSQYPW, CDR2 LRSPGD (reference sequence). The germline V and J ends were trimmed by 0 bases and 3 bases, with 13 bases remaining between them. CDR3 length equals 16 residues. The CDR3 bases that were read are TGCACCTGCAGTGCAGATCCGGACAAAAATCAAGAC. Translation gives CTCSADPDKNQD. The entire CDR3 sequence reads CTCSADPDKNQDTQYF. Full variable domain (missing parts from reference TRBV1 and TRBJ2-5): VTLLEQNPRWRLVPRGQAVNLRCILKNSQYPWMSWYQQDLQKQLQWLFTLRSPGDKEVKSLPGADYLATRVTDTELRLQVANMSQGRTLYCTCSADPDKNQDTQYFGPGTRLLVL.

In the case of this clone: All gene names here are mouse names. Sequencing ends 4 residues short of the CDR3 end; the germline J gene provides the rest. V gene TRBV13-3 combines with J gene TRBJ1-1; tentative D call: TRBD1 (5 bases). This CDR3 region has 11 residues. CDR1 and CDR2 from the germline V gene are NNHDY and SYVADS. CDR3 DNA, as far as it was read: TGTGCCAGCAAGGGGTTCCCA. It codes for CASKGFP. The full CDR3 protein reads CASKGFPEVFF.

Concerning this clone: Genes and germline are mouse. Coverage ceases 4 residues before the CDR3 finishes, and the germline J gene fills in the end. The V gene is TRBV16, the J gene TRBJ1-1, with D perhaps matching TRBD1 (6 bases). Germline V gene lookup returns CDR1 SGHSA and CDR2 FRNQAP. The CDR3 has 16 amino acids. Trimming pared 2 bases from V and 2 bases from J, leaving 15 bases between. The CDR3: CASSLPHRDTNTEVFF. CDR3 DNA (partial): TGTGCAAGCAGCTTACCCCACCGGGACACTAACACA.

As concerns this clone: TCRdb's protein does not match the DNA translation at residue 10; the protein provided is translated from the DNA. The gene names here belong to mouse. Incomplete CDR3 DNA: TGTGCCAGCAGTGGCAGGGTGAGATCGCCC. This codes for CASSGRVRSP. The CDR3 as a whole reads CASSGRVRSPLYF. V and J are TRBV19 and TRBJ1-6; D might be TRBD1 (5 bases). The CDR3 end falls 3 residues outside the read, so it is completed with the germline J gene. TRBJ1-6 is known as an ORF, though its function is uncertain. V lost 4 bases, J lost 10 bases, and 12 bases lay in between. The CDR3 loop spans 13 amino acids. Germline CDR1 is FNHDT and CDR2 is SITEND (reference sequence).

This clone was counted between two and nine times. The germline and genes are mouse ones. The CDR3 end lies 4 residues beyond the end of the read and is filled in from the germline J gene. Other DNA sequences in the sample encode the same CDR3. This chain uses TRBV13-3 with TRBJ1-1; D unresolved. Germline loops: CDR1 NNHDY, CDR2 SYVADS. With 5 bases removed from V and 0 bases from J, the gap between germline ends came to 8 bases. This CDR3 has 13 residues. CDR3 residues: CASSLQANTEVFF. The sequenced part of the CDR3 DNA is TGTGCCAGCAGCCTACAAGCAAACACA.

Ten or more counts support this clone. These gene names are mouse names. Coverage ceases 4 residues before the CDR3 finishes, and the germline J gene fills in the end. The rearrangement uses TRBV13-3 and TRBJ2-1; maybe TRBD2 (5 bases). The CDR3 has 14 amino acids. Germline V gene sequence: CDR1 NNHDY, CDR2 SYVADS. CDR3 sequence: CASSDVGIWAEQFF. CDR3 DNA, as far as it was read: TGTGCCAGCAGTGATGTGGGGATTTGGGCT.

With respect to this clone: Gene labels here are mouse ones. The CDR3 extends 4 residues past the end of the read, so its final part is completed from the germline J gene. This chain uses TRBV13-3 with TRBJ2-2, with D possibly being TRBD1 (6 bases). Germline-derived CDR1 and CDR2 are NNHDY and SYVADS. The CDR3 contains 14 residues. Trimming left V 0 bases short and J 4 bases short, with 7 bases between. This CDR3 is CASSDADSTGQLYF. The sequenced part of the CDR3 DNA is TGTGCCAGCAGTGATGCGGACAGCACCGGG.

This clone was detected a few times. Mouse names are used for the genes. The sequenced fragment ends 4 residues before the CDR3 boundary, so the rest is inferred from the germline J gene. The chain has TRBV14 and TRBJ2-3, with 10 bases fitting TRBD2. The CDR3 extends over 15 amino acids. The ends lost 5 bases at V and 0 bases at J; junction bases unmatched: 3. The germline CDR1 and CDR2 sequences are SGHDT and FRDEAV. The CDR3 is CASRRLGGSAETLYF. The CDR3 DNA, read in part, is TGTGCCAGCAGAAGACTGGGGGGTAGTGCAGAA.

On this clone: Mouse gene names and germline throughout. Read sequence stops 4 residues before the CDR3 end, and the germline J gene provides the missing end. The chain uses TRBV13-3 and TRBJ2-2, with D uncertain. Germline lookup yields CDR1 NNHDY and CDR2 SYVADS. This CDR3 comprises 13 residues. The germline V and J ends were trimmed by 5 bases and 1 base, with 6 bases remaining between them. The CDR3 loop is CASSLLNTGQLYF. The covered CDR3 bases are TGTGCCAGCAGCCTCTTAAACACCGGG.

Points on this clone: Gene names and germline refer to mouse. From the germline J gene comes the end of the CDR3, since the read stops 4 residues before it. This chain links TRBV13-3 with TRBJ1-2; D is undetermined. Between the trimmed V and J ends, which lost 0 bases and 1 base, there was a span of 10 bases. Germline CDR1 and CDR2: NNHDY and SYVADS. This CDR3 is built from 15 residues. Partial CDR3 DNA: TGTGCCAGCAGTGATGGCGGCTGGGAAAACTCC. Translation gives CASSDGGWENS. The CDR3 as a whole reads CASSDGGWENSDYTF.

In the case of this clone: Germline and genes: mouse. The CDR3 end is not reached by the read, which stops 4 residues before it; the germline J gene fills it in. V is TRBV1 and J is TRBJ2-3; D uncertain. The CDR3 has 13 residues. Germline values: CDR1 NSQYPW, CDR2 LRSPGD (reference sequence). V was pared by 7 bases and J by 0 bases, with 8 bases between. CDR3 DNA (partial): TGCACCTGCACGACAAATAGTGCAGAA. This codes for CTCTTNSAE. The entire CDR3 protein is CTCTTNSAETLYF.

This clone was recorded many times. The protein given in TCRdb and the translation of the DNA differ at residue 13, and the sequence presented here derives from the DNA. Gene names denote mouse genes. Sequencing ends 3 residues short of the CDR3 end; the germline J gene provides the rest. The chain uses TRBV19 and TRBJ1-6; 9 positions match TRBD1. TRBJ1-6 is assigned to the ORF class and has an uncertain function. V was pared by 0 bases and J by 2 bases, with 0 bases of the junction left unmatched. Germline assignment: CDR1 FNHDT and CDR2 SITEND (reference sequence). CDR3 size: 16 residues. The sequenced part of the CDR3 DNA is TGTGCCAGCAGTATAGGGACAGGGGCCTATAATTCGCCC. Protein: CASSIGTGAYNSP. The CDR3, in full, reads CASSIGTGAYNSPLYF.

This clone appeared a few times. The germline and genes are mouse ones. CDR3 region: CASSADRGRRDTQYF. Incomplete CDR3 DNA: TGTGCCAGCAGTGCGGACAGGGGAAGAAGGGAC. The chain couples TRBV13-3 to TRBJ2-5, with 9 positions matching TRBD1. The CDR3 is cut off 4 residues early in the read; its end comes from the germline J gene. The germline CDR1 and CDR2 sequences are NNHDY and SYVADS. This CDR3 has 15 residues.

Points on this clone: Gene names denote mouse genes. The read halts 4 residues ahead of the CDR3 end, with the missing end drawn from the germline J gene. Other DNA variants within this sample encode the same CDR3. The V gene is TRBV13-1, the J gene TRBJ2-1, with D possibly matching TRBD1 (6 bases). CDR3 size: 15 residues. The germline gives CDR1 NSHNY, CDR2 SYGAGN. The V and J ends lost 0 bases and 1 base respectively, with 8 bases between them. CDR3 loop: CASSDATGNYAEQFF. The DNA read from the CDR3 is TGTGCCAGCAGTGATGCCACAGGGAACTATGCT.

Only a few counts were recorded for this clone. All gene names here are mouse names. The read comes to an end 4 residues before the CDR3 does, leaving the germline J gene to fill in the end. The V call is TRBV13-3, the J call TRBJ2-2; 11 nucleotides align to TRBD1. V was clipped by 0 bases and J by 0 bases; unmatched bases: 4. CDR1 and CDR2 from the germline V gene are NNHDY and SYVADS. CDR3 length: 18 residues. CDR3: CASSDAGTGGANTGQLYF. The CDR3 DNA, read in part, is TGTGCCAGCAGTGATGCAGGGACAGGGGGAGCAAACACCGGG.

A few counts support this clone. The listed genes are named as in mouse. The read ends 4 residues before the CDR3 terminus; that terminus is restored from the germline J gene. The gene calls are TRBV16 and TRBJ2-7, with 11 bases fitting TRBD2. The germline CDR1 and CDR2 sequences are SGHSA and FRNQAP. The J segment lost 3 bases and the V segment lost 1 base, leaving 5 bases of the junction unmatched. The CDR3 has 16 residues. This chain's CDR3 is CASSLAPGLGVYEQYF. CDR3 DNA, as far as it was read: TGTGCAAGCAGCTTAGCTCCGGGACTGGGGGTCTAT.

A note on this clone: Gene and germline names: mouse. The sequenced fragment ends 4 residues before the CDR3 boundary, so the rest is inferred from the germline J gene. The V and J genes are TRBV17 and TRBJ2-7; 10 nucleotides match TRBD1. The junction had 2 bases not matched to a gene; V was cut back by 6 bases and J by 0 bases. Germline CDR1 and CDR2: MNHDT and YYDKIL. CDR3 length: 14 residues. This chain's CDR3 is CASSRTGGSYEQYF. Incomplete CDR3 DNA: TGTGCTAGCAGCAGGACAGGGGGCTCCTAT.

This clone was detected only a few times. The listed genes are named as in mouse. The read terminates 4 residues before the CDR3 end, so the remaining end is supplied by the germline J gene. The rearrangement uses TRBV1 and TRBJ1-2; 9 bases line up with TRBD1. The CDR3 contains 14 residues. Per the germline V gene, CDR1 is NSQYPW and CDR2 is LRSPGD (reference sequence). J gave up 3 bases and V 5 bases, and 4 bases lay outside the gene matches. CDR3 amino acids: CTCSRDREDSDYTF. The sequenced part of the CDR3 DNA is TGCACCTGCAGTAGGGACAGGGAAGACTCC.

Of note for this clone: The genes and germline here are from mouse. The read terminates 4 residues before the CDR3 end, so the remaining end is supplied by the germline J gene. The chain employs TRBV1 and TRBJ2-7; possibly TRBD1 for D (6 bases). Germline-derived CDR1 and CDR2 are NSQYPW and LRSPGD (reference sequence). The CDR3 runs to 14 residues. The CDR3 loop is CTCSAVRGTHEQYF. CDR3 DNA (partial): TGCACCTGCAGTGCAGTTAGGGGGACCCAT.

Concerning this clone itself: The gene names given are mouse names. The CDR3 end lies 4 residues beyond the end of the read and is filled in from the germline J gene. The V gene is TRBV19, the J gene TRBJ2-1; 7 bases line up with TRBD1. The CDR3 sequence is 14 residues long. V trimming: 0 bases; J trimming: 6 bases; junction bases outside the gene matches: 3. The germline V gene has CDR1 FNHDT and CDR2 SITEND (reference sequence). The CDR3 loop is CASSIGDRVAEQFF. CDR3 DNA (partial): TGTGCCAGCAGTATAGGAGACAGGGTTGCT.

This clone was detected a few times. Mouse gene names apply. The CDR3 goes on 4 residues after the read ends, and that part is filled in from the germline J gene. The V call is TRBV13-3, the J call TRBJ2-3; TRBD1 agrees at 9 bases. This CDR3 has 17 amino acids. The germline V gene encodes CDR1 NNHDY and CDR2 SYVADS. V gave up 0 bases and J gave up 0 bases; unmatched junction bases: 5. CDR3 sequence reads: CASSDAGDRVSAETLYF. The DNA read from the CDR3 is TGTGCCAGCAGTGATGCCGGGGACAGGGTTAGTGCAGAA.